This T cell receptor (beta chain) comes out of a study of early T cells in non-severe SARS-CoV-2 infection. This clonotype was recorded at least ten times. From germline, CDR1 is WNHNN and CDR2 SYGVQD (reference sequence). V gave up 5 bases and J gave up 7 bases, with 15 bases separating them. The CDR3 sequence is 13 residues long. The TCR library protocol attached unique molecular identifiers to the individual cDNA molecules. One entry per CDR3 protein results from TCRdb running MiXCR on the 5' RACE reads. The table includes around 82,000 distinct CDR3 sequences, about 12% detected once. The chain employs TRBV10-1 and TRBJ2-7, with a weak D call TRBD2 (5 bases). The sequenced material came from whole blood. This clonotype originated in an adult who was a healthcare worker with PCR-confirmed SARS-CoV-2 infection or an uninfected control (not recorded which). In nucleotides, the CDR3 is TGCGCCAGCAGTTACGGGGTCGTCTCGGAGCAGTACTTC. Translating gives CASSYGVVSEQYF.